The clone carrying this T cell receptor beta chain was observed a handful of times. What it recognizes is unknown. TCRdb recomputed calls from the 5' RACE reads with MiXCR, one row per CDR3 protein. Of about 800,000 distinct CDR3 sequences in the sample, 10% to 15% were seen once. CDR1 MNHNS and CDR2 SASEGT come from the germline V gene. CDR3 length equals 14 residues. Trimming pared 9 bases from V and 5 bases from J, leaving 19 bases between. The source of the sample is a study of CD8 T cells in ankylosing spondylitis. Findings of the study overall: Ankylosing spondylitis blood appeared to be characterized by a TCR beta motif of several highly homologous variants.

The sequence was collected from a male donor with ankylosing spondylitis. Sequencing used blood, either unsorted or a sorted T cell fraction (not recorded which). This chain connects TRBV6-1 to TRBJ1-2; tentatively, D is TRBD1 (6 bases). CDR3 sequence reads: CASHRGKRLYGYTF. In DNA form, the CDR3 reads TGTGCCAGTCATAGGGGGAAGAGGCTTTATGGCTACACCTTC.